This note documents a single T cell receptor (beta chain) sequence. What it binds is unknown. V lost 2 bases, J lost 1 base, and 14 bases lay in between. Germline CDR1 reads MNHEY; CDR2 reads SVGEGT. The CDR3 runs 16 residues. These data come from a study of T-cell memory formation after mild COVID-19. Notes on the study in general: Among contracting clones, CD4+ were mainly CM/EM and CD8+ enriched in EMRA. There was a balanced CD4/CD8 profile in clones contracting day 15 to 85, and later expanders leaned CD4+.

A 5'RACE reaction primed in the constant segment made cDNA libraries of TCR alpha and TCR beta, and these carried sample barcodes and UMIs. A single record per CDR3 protein comes from TCRdb applying MiXCR to the 5' RACE reads. The table shows approximately 240,000 distinct CDR3 sequences, with around 17% occurring only once. The chain carries TRBV6-2 or TRBV6-3 and TRBJ1-1, with D possibly being TRBD1 (5 bases). Sequencing was performed on PBMCs or a T cell subset sorted from them (not recorded which). The source is a man aged 18 to 29 who had mild COVID-19 (a few samples of this study predate the infection). Cell type and time point are not known. In DNA form, the CDR3 reads TGTGCCAGCAGTTACCCTATGGGACGGCGGAACACTGAAGCTTTCTTT. It yields the protein CASSYPMGRRNTEAFF.